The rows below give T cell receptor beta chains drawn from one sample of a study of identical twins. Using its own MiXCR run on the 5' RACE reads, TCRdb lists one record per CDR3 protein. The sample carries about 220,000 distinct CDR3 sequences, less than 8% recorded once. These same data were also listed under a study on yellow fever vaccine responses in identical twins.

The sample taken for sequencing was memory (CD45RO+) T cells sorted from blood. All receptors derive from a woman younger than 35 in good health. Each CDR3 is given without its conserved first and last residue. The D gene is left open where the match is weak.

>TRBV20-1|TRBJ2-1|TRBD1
SATRDRGYNEQF
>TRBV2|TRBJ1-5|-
ASRVQGNQPQH
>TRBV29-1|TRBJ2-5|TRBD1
SVGGGRDRGTGIQY
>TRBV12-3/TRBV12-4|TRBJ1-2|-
ASLRPNYGYT
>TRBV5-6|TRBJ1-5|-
ASSFHTGVDQPQH
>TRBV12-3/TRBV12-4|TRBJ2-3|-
ASSLGVQASTDTQY
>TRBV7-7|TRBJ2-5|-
ASSLVRGAEETQY
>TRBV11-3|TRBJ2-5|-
ASSSGGDQETQY
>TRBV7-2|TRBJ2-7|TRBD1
ASSLGGQPYEQY
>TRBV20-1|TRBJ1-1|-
SATPSPGGYTEAF
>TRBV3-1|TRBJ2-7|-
ASSRRWGGPDYEQY
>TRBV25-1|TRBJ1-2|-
ASSETANYGYT
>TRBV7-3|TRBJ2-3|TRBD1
ASSQGQGRADTQY
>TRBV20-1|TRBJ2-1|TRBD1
SATRDRDFNEQF
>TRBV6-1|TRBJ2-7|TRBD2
ASRGFGLAGGSSYEQY
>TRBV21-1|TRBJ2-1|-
ASTETSGNNEQF
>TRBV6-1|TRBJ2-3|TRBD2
ASSERRGGRSSTDTQY
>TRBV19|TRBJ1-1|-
ASSLRDSLPEATEAF
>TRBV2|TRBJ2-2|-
ASLRTKTGELF
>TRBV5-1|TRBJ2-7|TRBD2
ASSLEPSGTSYSYEQY
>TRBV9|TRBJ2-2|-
ASSVESSSTGELF
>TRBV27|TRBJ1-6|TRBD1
ASTSSDRVRGSPLH
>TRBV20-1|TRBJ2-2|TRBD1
SATNRDRNTGELF
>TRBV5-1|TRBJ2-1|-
ATKGSSSYNEQF
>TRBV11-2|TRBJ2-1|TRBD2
ASSLYVSGLAGGVSYNEQF
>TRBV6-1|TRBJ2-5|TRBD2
ASCPGEKRGAQETQY
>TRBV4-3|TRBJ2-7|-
ASSQVTGDREQY
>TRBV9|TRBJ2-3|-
ASSEADTQY
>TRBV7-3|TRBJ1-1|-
ASSLGPGDEAF
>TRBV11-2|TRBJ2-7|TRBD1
ASSSTGGSTVAAYEQY
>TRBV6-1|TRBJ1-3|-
ASSPTMERTGNTIY
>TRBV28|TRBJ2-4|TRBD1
ASSLTDRGKNIQY
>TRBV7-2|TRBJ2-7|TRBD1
ASSPGDRVYEQY
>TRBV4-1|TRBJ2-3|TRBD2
ASSQDPPLTSGYTDTQY
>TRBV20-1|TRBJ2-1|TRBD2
SARVAIAGGYNEQF
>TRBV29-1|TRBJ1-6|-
SVAENNSPLH
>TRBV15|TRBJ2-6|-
ATSRDGSGANVLT
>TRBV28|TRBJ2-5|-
ASSLPLGQETQY
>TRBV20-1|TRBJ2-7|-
SASGSRDYEQY
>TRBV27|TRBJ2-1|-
ASSPQDSFYNEQF
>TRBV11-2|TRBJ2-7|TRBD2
ASSLGTGTSGRASYEQY
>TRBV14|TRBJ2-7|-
ASSPGDRRSYEQY
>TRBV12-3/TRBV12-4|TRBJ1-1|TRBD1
ASSLGQGVHNEAF
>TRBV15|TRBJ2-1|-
ATSREAHPGGNNEQF
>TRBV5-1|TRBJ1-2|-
ASSPQTVSYGYT
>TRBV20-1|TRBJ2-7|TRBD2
SARAAGVLYEQY
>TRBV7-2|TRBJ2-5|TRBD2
ASSPLGAGGQKTQY
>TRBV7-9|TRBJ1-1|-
ASSLLADKAF
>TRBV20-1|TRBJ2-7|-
SGGQPPYEQY
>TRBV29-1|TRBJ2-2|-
SAGLGNGAGELF
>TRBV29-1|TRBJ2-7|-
SVARAQGRGRYEQY
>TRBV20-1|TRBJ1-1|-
STLGTANTEAF
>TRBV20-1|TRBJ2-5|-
SASAIQETQY
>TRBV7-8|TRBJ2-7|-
ASSLGAGVSSYEQY
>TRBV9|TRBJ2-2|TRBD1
ASSARRDRDRSRELF
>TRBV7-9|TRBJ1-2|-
ASSLTPGHRDSDGYT
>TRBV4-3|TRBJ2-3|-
ASSQDRSGSTDTQY